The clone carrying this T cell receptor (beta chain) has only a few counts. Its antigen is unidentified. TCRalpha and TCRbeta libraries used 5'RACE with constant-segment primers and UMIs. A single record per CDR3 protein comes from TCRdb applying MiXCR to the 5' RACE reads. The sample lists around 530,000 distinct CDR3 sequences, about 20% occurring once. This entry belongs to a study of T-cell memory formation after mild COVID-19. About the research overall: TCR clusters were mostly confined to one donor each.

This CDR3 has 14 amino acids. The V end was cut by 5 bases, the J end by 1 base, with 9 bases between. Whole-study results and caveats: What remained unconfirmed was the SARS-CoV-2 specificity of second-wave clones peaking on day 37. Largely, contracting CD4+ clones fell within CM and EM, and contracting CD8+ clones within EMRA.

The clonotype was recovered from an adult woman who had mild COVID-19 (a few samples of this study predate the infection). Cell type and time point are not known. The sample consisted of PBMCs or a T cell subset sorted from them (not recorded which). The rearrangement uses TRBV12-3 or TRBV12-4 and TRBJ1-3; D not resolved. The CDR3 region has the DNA TGTGCCAGCAGTCCTGATCCTTCTGGAAACACCATATATTTT. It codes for CASSPDPSGNTIYF.